The present T cell receptor beta chain was sequenced within a study of T cells in Graves' hyperthyroidism and ophthalmopathy (dated by TCRdb to between 2019 and 2020). Study-wide context: Peripheral blood samples were taken at initial diagnosis, before any treatment was given. The approximately 100 discovery patients were divided at random into training and test sets in a 7:3 ratio. TCR Vbeta CDR3 sequencing of roughly 140 peripheral blood samples (fewer than 45 ophthalmopathy, about 75 hyperthyroidism and roughly 17 progressor patients) is reported in the paper. To identify TCR V-J signatures that set the groups apart, the researchers used a discovery cohort of 90 to 100 patients, made up of some 41 with Graves' ophthalmopathy and some 60 with stable Graves' hyperthyroidism. An independent validation cohort of some 18 hyperthyroidism patients and 17 patients who later progressed to ophthalmopathy tested prospective prediction of ophthalmopathy. Thyroid tissue and blood T-cell repertoires from more than 5 Graves' hyperthyroidism patients were also compared in the study. Following sampling, methimazole starting at 30 mg daily was given to hyperthyroidism patients, and high-dose intravenous methylprednisolone was given to ophthalmopathy patients.

Paper-wide results and their limitations: Sample size was not statistically predetermined, and investigators were not blinded to group allocation. Most expanded thyroid clonotypes (frequency above 0.001) were also found in blood, which suggests that blood repertoires may mirror thyroid immune responses. In validation, the model predicted progression to ophthalmopathy with 60% to 71% sensitivity and less than 80% specificity, a median of around six months before onset. Ophthalmopathy was separated from stable hyperthyroidism by a 13 V-J signature model, with approximately 89% sensitivity and about 84% specificity obtained in cross-validation and 80%/75% obtained in testing.

This clonotype was picked up one time. Its antigen is currently not known. Base qualities are missing; no much larger clone stands one base away. One read alone makes for weak evidence. The TCR beta CDR3 regions were amplified from the RNA transcripts. A first-round RT-PCR of the TCR CDR3 used the HTBI primer set with the Qiagen OneStep RT-PCR kit. A second multiplex PCR round built the libraries, followed by size selection and purification. Libraries were sequenced paired-end with 100 bp reads on an Illumina HiSeq2000. The original methods were these. SOAPnuke was used to process the raw data, throwing out any read that contained adapters or uncalled bases, had a mean Phred below 15, or lacked an exact constant-primer or identifier match. COPE v1.2.5 was used to merge the high-quality paired reads, and each unique nucleotide sequence was defined as a clonotype. MiTCR v1.1 was used to align clonotypes to the IMGT TRBV, TRBD and TRBJ reference segments. Only V-J combinations with frequency above 0.0001, covering roughly 99% of repertoires, were analysed. A TCS score was defined as the ratio between F50 (clonal expansion) and ExV (chaos), using BLOSUM62-based TCRdist between CDR3 peptides within each V-J. Welch's t-statistics and random forest reduced fewer than 550 V-J features to 10 to 15, which were used in a naive Bayes classifier (R e1071). The raw public reads went through TCRdb reprocessing: fastp at Q25, MiXCR clone calling, in-frame beta chains kept. Under each unique CDR3 protein, matching rows form one entry showing the most common genes and DNA. TCRdb, rather than the study authors, made the V and J calls. The sample yields some 770,000 distinct CDR3 sequences; around 15% were counted once. Roughly 8% of the sample comes from the top ten.

A patient counted as having stable Graves' hyperthyroidism if no progression to ophthalmopathy occurred over 18 months of follow-up. Hyperthyroidism patients were aged 18 to 65 years and newly diagnosed, with disease duration of less than 2 months. The study excluded patients with uncontrolled infections, other autoimmune diseases, pregnancy or lactation. Diagnoses were based on clinical symptoms, serum thyroxine and TRAb, thyroid ultrasound and orbital computed tomography. PBMCs were isolated from 7.5 to 10 ml of fresh peripheral blood by Ficoll-Paque density gradient centrifugation. Total RNA was extracted using Trizol reagent, and RNA quality was assessed on an Agilent 2100 Bioanalyzer. Spanning cysteine to phenylalanine, the CDR3 consists of 14 amino acids. Just the 42-base CDR3 DNA is kept, in frame starting at base 1. The CDR1 and CDR2 encoded by the germline V gene (reference sequence) are LNHDA and SQIVND. Relative to germline, V is 6 bases shorter and J is 8 bases shorter, with 16 bases between their ends.

Sequencing was carried out using blood. The chain joins TRBV19 to TRBJ2-2; TRBD1 is a weak D gene call, 6 bases matching. The TCR was taken from a man aged 18 to 35 with Graves' hyperthyroidism. The CDR3 here reads CASSPGHSEGELFF. The sequence in DNA is TGTGCCAGTAGCCCGGGACACTCCGAGGGGGAGCTGTTTTTT. The full variable domain, completed from the reference TRBV19 and TRBJ2-2 proteins outside the CDR3, reads DGGITQSPKYLFRKEGQNVTLSCEQNLNHDAMYWYRQDPGQGLRLIYYSQIVNDFQKGDIAEGYSVSREKKESFPLTVTSAQKNPTAFYLCASSPGHSEGELFFGEGSRLTVL.